The present T cell receptor beta chain was sequenced within a study of blood T cell repertoires in COVID-19. Study background: COVID-19 samples, acute and convalescent, were from the United States, Italy and Spain. PBMCs, B-cell-depleted T cells, or T cells provided the cDNA or gDNA that made up the material.

CDR1 and CDR2 from the germline V gene are SEHNR and FQNEAQ (reference sequence). V was shortened by 1 base and J by 8 bases, with 9 bases between the two germline ends. CDR3 length: 13 residues. In the authors' methods: How many nucleated cells were present was estimated from reference gene primer amplification. TCRdb keeps only in-frame clones here, not all; method: immunoSEQ multiplex PCR. That table gives V, J and clone size, and the DNA gave D and trimming. The data hold about 140,000 clones, with around 81% observed a single time. Sample: peripheral blood. This clonotype was sampled from a human donor in a cohort sampled during active COVID-19. V usage is TRBV7-9 and J usage is TRBJ2-1; possibly TRBD1 for D (6 bases). The CDR3 DNA sequence: TGTGCCAGCAGCTTAGGACAGGTCTATGAGCAGTTCTTC. Translation: CASSLGQVYEQFF.